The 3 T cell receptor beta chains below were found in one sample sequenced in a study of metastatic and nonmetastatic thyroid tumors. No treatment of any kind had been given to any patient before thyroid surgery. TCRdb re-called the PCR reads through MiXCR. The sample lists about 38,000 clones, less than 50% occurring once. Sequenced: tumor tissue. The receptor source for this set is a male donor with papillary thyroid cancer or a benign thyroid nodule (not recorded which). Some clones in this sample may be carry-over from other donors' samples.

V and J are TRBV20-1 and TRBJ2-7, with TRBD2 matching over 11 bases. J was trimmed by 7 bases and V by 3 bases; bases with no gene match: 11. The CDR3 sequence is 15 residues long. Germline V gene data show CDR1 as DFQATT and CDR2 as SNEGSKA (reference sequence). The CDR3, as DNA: TGCAGTGCTAGCGTTAGCGGGGGGGCCGCGAGTGAGCAGTACTTC. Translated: CSASVSGGAASEQYF.

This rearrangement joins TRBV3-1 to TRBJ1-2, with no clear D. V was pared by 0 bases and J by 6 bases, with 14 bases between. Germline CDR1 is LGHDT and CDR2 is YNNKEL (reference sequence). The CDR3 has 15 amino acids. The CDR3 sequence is CASSQDLEVRNGYTF. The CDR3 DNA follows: TGTGCCAGCAGCCAAGATTTGGAGGTCAGGAATGGCTACACCTTC.

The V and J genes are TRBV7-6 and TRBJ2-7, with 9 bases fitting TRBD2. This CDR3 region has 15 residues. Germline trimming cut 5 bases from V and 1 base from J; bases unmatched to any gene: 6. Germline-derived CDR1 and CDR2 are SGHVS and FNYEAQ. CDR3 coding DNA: TGTGCCAGCAGCCCCGGGACTAGCTCATCCTACGAGCAGTACTTC. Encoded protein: CASSPGTSSSYEQYF.